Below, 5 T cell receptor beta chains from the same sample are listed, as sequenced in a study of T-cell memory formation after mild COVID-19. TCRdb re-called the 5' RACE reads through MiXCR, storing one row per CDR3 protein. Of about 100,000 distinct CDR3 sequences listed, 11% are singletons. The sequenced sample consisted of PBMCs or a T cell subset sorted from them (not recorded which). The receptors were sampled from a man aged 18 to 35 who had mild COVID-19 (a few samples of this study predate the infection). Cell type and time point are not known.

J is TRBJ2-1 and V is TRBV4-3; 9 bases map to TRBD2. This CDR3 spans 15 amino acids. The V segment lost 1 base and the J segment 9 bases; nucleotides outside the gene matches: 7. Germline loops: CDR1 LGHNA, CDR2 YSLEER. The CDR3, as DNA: TGCGCCAGCAGCCAAGGCGCGGGGGGGCTCGGTGAGCAGTTCTTC. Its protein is CASSQGAGGLGEQFF.

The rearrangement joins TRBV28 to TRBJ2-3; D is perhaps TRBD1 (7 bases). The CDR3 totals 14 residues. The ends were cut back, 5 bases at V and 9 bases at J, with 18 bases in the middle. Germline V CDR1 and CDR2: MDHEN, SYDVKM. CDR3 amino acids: CASSATHRGGTQYF. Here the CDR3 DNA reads TGTGCCAGCAGTGCCACACACAGGGGAGGAACGCAGTATTTT.

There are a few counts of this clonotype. The CDR3, as DNA: TGCAGTGCTAGTGGAGGGACAGAAGAGACCCAGTACTTC. The encoded protein is CSASGGTEETQYF. The chain links TRBV20-1 to TRBJ2-5; a weak D match, TRBD1 (7 bases). The V and J ends lost 3 bases and 3 bases respectively, with 11 bases between them. Germline V gives CDR1 DFQATT, CDR2 SNEGSKA (reference sequence). The CDR3 sequence is 13 residues long.

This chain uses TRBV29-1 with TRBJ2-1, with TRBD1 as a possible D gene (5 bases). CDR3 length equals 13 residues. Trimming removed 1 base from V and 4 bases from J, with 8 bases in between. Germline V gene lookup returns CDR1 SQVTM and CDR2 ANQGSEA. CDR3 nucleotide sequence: TGCAGCGTTGAAGGACAGCGATACAATGAGCAGTTCTTC. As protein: CSVEGQRYNEQFF.

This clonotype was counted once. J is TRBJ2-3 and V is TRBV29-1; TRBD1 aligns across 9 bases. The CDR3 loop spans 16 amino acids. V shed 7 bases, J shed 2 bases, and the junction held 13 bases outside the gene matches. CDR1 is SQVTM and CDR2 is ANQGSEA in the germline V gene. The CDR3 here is CSAHKTGTGITDTQYF. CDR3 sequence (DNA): TGCAGCGCTCACAAGACCGGGACAGGGATCACAGATACGCAGTATTTT.